The source of this TCR beta chain is a study of shared clonotypes between healthy human individuals. Data came from immunoSEQ multiplex PCR; TCRdb stores just in-frame clones and leaves some out. The repertoire holds millions of clones, with roughly 92% as singletons. The CDR3 contains 12 residues. Germline values: CDR1 MNHNS, CDR2 SASEGT. V dropped 2 bases and J dropped 5 bases, with 6 bases sitting between them. V gene TRBV6-1 combines with J gene TRBJ2-5; D unresolved. The material sequenced was naive CD4+ T cells sorted from blood. Subset in this sample: CD45RA+ positively selected. This TCR derives from a man younger than 35 in good health. CDR3 sequence reads: CASSEWVETQYF. CDR3 nucleotide sequence: TGTGCCAGCAGTGAATGGGTGGAGACCCAGTACTTC.